A single sample gave rise to the 16 T cell receptor beta chains below, sequenced in a study of PD-L1 blockade in urothelial cancer. The time point here: pretreatment peripheral blood. TCRdb's copy holds only in-frame clones and misses some; the assay was immunoSEQ multiplex PCR. The sample holds about 35,000 clones, roughly 82% seen once. The starting material was PBMCs, obtained around atezolizumab (anti-PD-L1) treatment. These receptors all stem from a man between 60 and 75 years old with urothelial cancer.

In this sample, this clone is medium-sized. The chain joins TRBV2 to TRBJ1-3; tentatively, D is TRBD1 (6 bases). The CDR3 has 14 amino acids. Trimming cost V 3 bases and J 2 bases, with 8 bases left between them. Germline loops: CDR1 SNHLY, CDR2 FYNNEI. The CDR3 here is CASSDNRAGNTIYF. The DNA for the CDR3 is TGTGCCAGCAGTGACAACAGGGCTGGAAACACCATATATTTT.

The chain is built from TRBV19 and TRBJ2-2; D gene uncertain. Trimming removed 2 bases at V and 6 bases at J, with 10 bases between. CDR1 is LNHDA, CDR2 SQIVND, per germline (reference sequence). This CDR3 comprises 14 residues. The CDR3 sequence is CASSILQRSGELFF. DNA of the CDR3: TGTGCCAGTAGTATACTCCAGCGTTCCGGGGAGCTGTTTTTT. The complete variable domain, with remaining parts taken from reference TRBV19 and TRBJ2-2, reads DGGITQSPKYLFRKEGQNVTLSCEQNLNHDAMYWYRQDPGQGLRLIYYSQIVNDFQKGDIAEGYSVSREKKESFPLTVTSAQKNPTAFYLCASSILQRSGELFFGEGSRLTVL.

Points on this clone: One end of the junction fails to match germline, which may point to a read error. This chain joins TRBV28 and TRBJ2-1; 9 bases align to TRBD2. This CDR3 is built from 11 residues. From germline, CDR1 is MDHEN and CDR2 SYDVKM. CDR3 loop: CASSSRLAEVF. The CDR3 DNA sequence: TGTGCCAGCAGTTCAAGACTAGCGGAGGTCTTC.

The rearrangement uses TRBV10-2 and TRBJ2-7; no reliable D call. V was shortened by 0 bases and J by 7 bases, with 7 bases between the two germline ends. In germline, CDR1 is WSHSY, CDR2 SAAADI. The CDR3 consists of 12 residues. CDR3 region: CASSESLTEQYF. CDR3 DNA sequence: TGCGCCAGCAGTGAGTCGTTAACAGAGCAGTACTTC.

The chain uses TRBV28 and TRBJ1-5, with D possibly matching TRBD1 (6 bases). V was pared by 7 bases and J by 4 bases, with 8 bases between. CDR1 is MDHEN and CDR2 is SYDVKM in the germline V gene. This CDR3 spans 12 amino acids. CDR3 coding DNA: TGTGCCAGCAATAGGGGGAATCAGCCCCAGCATTTT. It yields the protein CASNRGNQPQHF. The full variable domain, with the rest looked up from reference TRBV28 and TRBJ1-5, is DVKVTQSSRYLVKRTGEKVFLECVQDMDHENMFWYRQDPGLGLRLIYFSYDVKMKEKGDIPEGYSVSREKKERFSLILESASTNQTSMYLCASNRGNQPQHFGDGTRLSIL.

The chain combines TRBV2 with TRBJ2-7; weak D call: TRBD1 (6 bases). The CDR3 sequence is 15 residues long. V lost 3 bases to trimming and J lost 6 bases, with 18 bases between them. Germline lookup yields CDR1 SNHLY and CDR2 FYNNEI. This CDR3 reads CASSERGHLSGEQYF. As DNA, the CDR3 is TGTGCCAGCAGTGAGAGGGGACACCTTTCGGGCGAGCAGTACTTC.

The rearrangement uses TRBV18 and TRBJ1-1, with a weak D call TRBD1 (6 bases). Trimming stripped 1 base from V and 4 bases from J, with 10 bases between. The CDR3 consists of 14 residues. CDR1 KGHSH and CDR2 LQKENI come from the germline V gene. CDR3 in amino acids: CASSPQGVGTEAFF. CDR3 nucleotide sequence: TGTGCCAGCTCACCACAGGGGGTGGGCACTGAAGCTTTCTTT.

The CDR3: CASSQDPGTGFETQYF. CDR3 nucleotides: TGTGCCAGCAGCCAAGATCCCGGGACAGGGTTTGAGACCCAGTACTTC. V and J are TRBV4-2 and TRBJ2-5; 9 nucleotides line up with TRBD1. Germline CDR1 is LGHNA and CDR2 is YNFKEQ. The CDR3 runs to 16 residues. The V gene end was trimmed by 0 bases and the J gene end by 5 bases; junction bases not matched to a gene: 7.

The chain links TRBV5-1 to TRBJ1-4; D might be TRBD1 (6 bases). The germline V and J ends were trimmed by 2 bases and 7 bases, with 12 bases remaining between them. Germline CDR1 and CDR2: SGHRS and YFSETQ. CDR3 length: 14 amino acids. CDR3 loop: CASSLSTGSEKLFF. Written as DNA, the CDR3 is TGCGCCAGCAGCTTATCTACAGGGAGTGAAAAACTGTTTTTT.

The J gene is TRBJ2-1, the V gene TRBV10-1; 8 nucleotides align to TRBD2. Germline CDR1 reads WNHNN; CDR2 reads SYGVQD (reference sequence). The CDR3 totals 16 residues. V was pared by 6 bases and J by 5 bases, with 12 bases of the junction left unmatched. Written as DNA, the CDR3 is TGCGCCAGCAGGAGAGTTGAGCGGGGGAAGAACAATGAGCAGTTCTTC. Protein sequence: CASRRVERGKNNEQFF.

This chain uses TRBV15 with TRBJ2-5; D remains ambiguous. The V gene's germline CDR1 is LNHNV and CDR2 YYDKDF (reference sequence). V was pared by 0 bases and J by 5 bases, with 7 bases between. This CDR3 has 13 amino acids. This chain's CDR3 is CATSRDNGETQYF. The CDR3 DNA is TGTGCCACCAGCAGAGATAACGGGGAGACCCAGTACTTC.

V is TRBV5-4 and J is TRBJ1-3, with 11 bases that match TRBD1. V trimming: 4 bases; J trimming: 5 bases; junction bases outside the gene matches: 5. Germline CDR1 and CDR2: SGHNT and YYREEE (reference sequence). The CDR3 is made up of 15 amino acids. CDR3 sequence reads: CASSEGQGARNTIYF. The CDR3 DNA reads TGTGCCAGCAGCGAAGGACAGGGGGCTAGAAACACCATATATTTT.

The chain is built from TRBV6-5 and TRBJ1-6; no clear D. V shed 0 bases and J shed 9 bases, with 12 bases lying between them. Germline V gene data show CDR1 as MNHEY and CDR2 as SVGAGI. This CDR3 has 15 amino acids. CDR3 sequence (DNA): TGTGCCAGCAGTTACTCTGCCGACATGGGTTCACCCCTCCACTTT. Its translation is CASSYSADMGSPLHF.

The rearrangement links TRBV2 to TRBJ1-4, with TRBD1 as a possible D gene (5 bases). Per the germline V gene, CDR1 is SNHLY and CDR2 is FYNNEI. The CDR3 runs 14 residues. V gave up 8 bases and J gave up 8 bases, with 18 bases separating them. CDR3 residues: CASAAGRGGEKLFF. The CDR3 DNA sequence: TGTGCCAGCGCTGCGGGGAGGGGAGGAGAAAAACTGTTTTTT.

V usage is TRBV18 and J usage is TRBJ2-5; perhaps TRBD1 as D (6 bases). V lost 0 bases, J lost 1 base, and 12 bases lay in between. Germline assignment: CDR1 KGHSH and CDR2 LQKENI. The CDR3 runs 16 residues. For the CDR3, the DNA is TGTGCCAGCTCACCACCGACGCCCAGGGGCCAAGAGACCCAGTACTTC. As protein: CASSPPTPRGQETQYF.

The chain couples TRBV2 to TRBJ1-5, with a tentative D call TRBD1 (5 bases). V lost 2 bases and J lost 8, with 16 bases in between. CDR1 is SNHLY, CDR2 FYNNEI, per germline. The CDR3 contains 15 residues. This CDR3 is CASSEQGFPGEPQHF. The CDR3 region has the DNA TGTGCCAGCAGTGAACAGGGATTCCCTGGGGAGCCCCAGCATTTT.